Listed below are T cell receptor beta chains from one sample, sequenced in a study of T cells after yellow fever vaccination. TCRdb redid the calling of the 5' RACE reads with MiXCR, one entry per CDR3 protein. The sample lists about 130,000 distinct CDR3 sequences; 7.4% were seen once. Here the sequenced sample was CD4+ T cells sorted from PBMCs, taken 9 to 10 days after the first yellow fever vaccination. The receptors here all came from a man aged 18 to 35 who received the YFV17D yellow fever vaccine. Both conserved end residues are part of each CDR3. Each record gives: V gene, J gene, clone size, D gene, CDR3 DNA, CDR3 protein. D genes are given only for firm matches. Not every row has a clone size; where given, it reads once, few, many or a size class.

>TRBV9|TRBJ1-2|few|.
TGTGCCAGCAGCTCCGACACGTTCCACTATGGCTACACCTTC
CASSSDTFHYGYTF
>TRBV5-1|TRBJ2-3|many|TRBD2
TGCGCCAGCAGCTTGACTAGCGACGGATATACGCAGTATTTT
CASSLTSDGYTQYF
>TRBV6-7|TRBJ1-1|.|.
TGTGCCTTCAGTTTACCCCCGACGGGCCTCATCGTGAACACTGAAGCTTTCTTT
CAFSLPPTGLIVNTEAFF
>TRBV4-3|TRBJ2-6|.|.
TGCGCCAGCAGCCAAGATCCTTTTGGGGCCAACGTCCTGACTTTC
CASSQDPFGANVLTF
>TRBV7-3|TRBJ1-2|many|.
TGTGCCAGCAGTCGCTTACAGGGCAACGGCTACACCTTC
CASSRLQGNGYTF
>TRBV6-2/TRBV6-3|TRBJ1-1|many|TRBD1
TGTGCCAGCAGTTACTCGGTAGGGGGCGCGGGGCTTGAAGCTTTCTTT
CASSYSVGGAGLEAFF
>TRBV20-1|TRBJ1-5|.|.
TGCAGTGCTAGAGATTCACAGCGGGTTCAGCCCCAGCATTTT
CSARDSQRVQPQHF
>TRBV4-3|TRBJ2-2|many|.
TGCGCCAGCAGCCAGCTCTTCACCGGGGAGCTGTTTTTT
CASSQLFTGELFF
>TRBV5-1|TRBJ1-1|many|.
TGCGCCAGCAGCTTGGCCCAGAACACTGAAGCTTTCTTT
CASSLAQNTEAFF
>TRBV9|TRBJ2-1|many|.
TGTGCCAGCAGCGCCGGTGGGGTAGTGCTTAAAAATGAGCAGTTCTTC
CASSAGGVVLKNEQFF
>TRBV28|TRBJ2-5|many|TRBD2
TGTGCCAGCAGTTTAAGGGGACTAGACTTGGGGACCCAGTACTTC
CASSLRGLDLGTQYF
>TRBV29-1|TRBJ2-3|many|TRBD1
TGCAGCGCGGGACAGGGGGAGATAGATACGCAGTATTTT
CSAGQGEIDTQYF
>TRBV7-9|TRBJ2-7|many|TRBD2
TGTGCCAGCAGCTCGACTAGCTCCTCTTGGGAGCAGTACTTC
CASSSTSSSWEQYF
>TRBV29-1|TRBJ2-1|.|.
TGCAGCGTGACCGACTTTTCGGGGGATGAGCAGTTCTTC
CSVTDFSGDEQFF
>TRBV18|TRBJ2-5|many|.
TGTGCCAGCTCACCAAGGCGAGGTTACCAAGAGACCCAGTACTTC
CASSPRRGYQETQYF
>TRBV10-2|TRBJ1-2|many|TRBD1
TGCGCCAGCTCCTACGGGACAGGCCGAGCTAACTATGGCTACACCTTC
CASSYGTGRANYGYTF
>TRBV4-3|TRBJ1-4|many|.
TGCGCCAGCAGCCAAGATGGATGGACGGCCTCGGTAGAACTGTTTTTT
CASSQDGWTASVELFF
>TRBV20-1|TRBJ1-5|many|.
TGCAGTGCTTCCCCGGGCCGACTTCAGCCCCAGCATTTT
CSASPGRLQPQHF
>TRBV20-1|TRBJ2-3|few|.
TGCAGTGCCCGAGCTCGGAGCGGACGGGGCACAGATACGCAGTATTTT
CSARARSGRGTDTQYF
>TRBV18|TRBJ2-1|few|.
TGTGCCAGCTCACCACCGGGCGTCTCCTCCTACAATGAGCAGTTCTTC
CASSPPGVSSYNEQFF
>TRBV20-1|TRBJ1-5|many|.
TGCAGTGCTACCTCGGGGGGGAGCAATCAGCCCCAGCATTTT
CSATSGGSNQPQHF
>TRBV7-9|TRBJ1-1|many|.
TGTGCCAGCAGCTTAGGAGGGGAAGGGGCTGAAGCTTTCTTT
CASSLGGEGAEAFF
>TRBV24-1|TRBJ1-2|many|.
TGTGCCACCAGTGATCGAGGCCGGGACATCTATGGCTACACCTTC
CATSDRGRDIYGYTF
>TRBV7-3|TRBJ2-3|many|TRBD2
TGTGCCAGCAGTCCAGCGGGGGGCCCCTCTGGGGCGCAGTATTTT
CASSPAGGPSGAQYF
>TRBV5-1|TRBJ2-2|many|TRBD2
TGCGCCAGCACCGCCGGCGGGGGTTTCACCGGGGAGCTGTTTTTT
CASTAGGGFTGELFF
>TRBV7-3|TRBJ2-5|few|TRBD2
TGTGCCAGCAGCTTAGCCCCTAGCGGGGGGCAAGAGACCCAGTACTTC
CASSLAPSGGQETQYF
>TRBV7-9|TRBJ2-5|few|.
TGTGCCAGCAGAACTACGGGACTGATCCAAGAGACCCAGTACTTC
CASRTTGLIQETQYF
>TRBV7-9|TRBJ1-4|many|.
TGTGCCAGCAGCGTTGGTTTATCCGAAAAACTGTTTTTT
CASSVGLSEKLFF
>TRBV23-1|TRBJ2-4|.|TRBD1
TGCGCCGCCGACAGGGGCGGGAACATTCAGTACTTC
CAADRGGNIQYF
>TRBV7-9|TRBJ1-2|many|.
TGTGCCAGCGGGTCCTATGGCTACACCTTC
CASGSYGYTF
>TRBV5-1|TRBJ1-3|many|.
TGCGCCAGCAGCTCAAACAGGGCTGCCTCTGGAAACACCATATATTTT
CASSSNRAASGNTIYF
>TRBV12-3/TRBV12-4|TRBJ2-7|many|.
TGTGCCAGCAGGCGGGACCAAGAGAGCTCCTACGAGCAGTACTTC
CASRRDQESSYEQYF
>TRBV28|TRBJ1-5|once|.
TGTGCCAGCAGAACAGGATATCAGCCCCAGCATTTT
CASRTGYQPQHF
>TRBV4-1|TRBJ1-2|many|TRBD1
TGCGCCAGCAGCCCCCGAAGGACAGGGGAGGCCAACTATGGCTACACCTTC
CASSPRRTGEANYGYTF
>TRBV3-1|TRBJ1-1|.|.
TGTGCCAGCAGCCCCGGGCTCTCGAACACTGAAGCTTTCTTT
CASSPGLSNTEAFF
>TRBV19|TRBJ2-6|few|.
TGTGCCAGTAAGACCGGTGGGGCCAACGTCCTGACTTTC
CASKTGGANVLTF
>TRBV6-7|TRBJ2-3|.|.
TGTGCCAGCAGCCCCCCCGGGGCGCGGACAGATACGCAGTATTTT
CASSPPGARTDTQYF
>TRBV24-1|TRBJ1-5|many|.
TGTGCCACCAGTGATTTAGGGCAGCCCCAGCATTTT
CATSDLGQPQHF
>TRBV5-1|TRBJ1-3|many|.
TGTGCCAGCAGCTTAGTAGGGCCCGGAAACACCATATATTTT
CASSLVGPGNTIYF